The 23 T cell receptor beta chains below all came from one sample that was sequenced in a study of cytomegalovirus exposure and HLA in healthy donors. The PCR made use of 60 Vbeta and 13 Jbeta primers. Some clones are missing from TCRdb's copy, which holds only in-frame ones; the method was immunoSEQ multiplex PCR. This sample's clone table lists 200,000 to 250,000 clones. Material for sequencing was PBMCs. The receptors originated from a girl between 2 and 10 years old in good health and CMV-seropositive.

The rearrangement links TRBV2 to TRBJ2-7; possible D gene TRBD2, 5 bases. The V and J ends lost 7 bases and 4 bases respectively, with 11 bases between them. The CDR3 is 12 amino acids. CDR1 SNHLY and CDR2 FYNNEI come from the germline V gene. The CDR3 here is CASMGGGYEQYF. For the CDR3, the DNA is TGTGCCAGCATGGGCGGCGGGTACGAGCAGTACTTC.

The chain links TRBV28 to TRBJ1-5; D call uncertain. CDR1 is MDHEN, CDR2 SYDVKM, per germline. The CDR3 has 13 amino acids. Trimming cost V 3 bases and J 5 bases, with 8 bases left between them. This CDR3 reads CASSLFLYQPQHF. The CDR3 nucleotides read TGTGCCAGCAGTTTGTTCCTTTATCAGCCCCAGCATTTT.

The chain's CDR3 is CASSPTGGLVNEQFF. As DNA, the CDR3 is TGCGCCAGCAGCCCTACAGGGGGCCTTGTTAATGAGCAGTTCTTC. This chain links TRBV5-1 with TRBJ2-1; 9 bases match TRBD1. This CDR3 region has 15 residues. With 4 bases clipped from V and 7 bases from J, the junction kept 9 bases outside the gene matches. Germline V gene data show CDR1 as SGHRS and CDR2 as YFSETQ.

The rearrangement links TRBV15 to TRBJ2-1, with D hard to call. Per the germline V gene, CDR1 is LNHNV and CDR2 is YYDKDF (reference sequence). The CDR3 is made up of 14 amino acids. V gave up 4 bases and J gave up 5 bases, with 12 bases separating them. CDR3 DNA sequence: TGTGCCACCAGCAAAACAGAAGCAGACAATGAGCAGTTCTTC. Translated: CATSKTEADNEQFF.

The CDR3 loop is CASSNSGTSYNEQFF. As DNA, the CDR3 is TGTGCCAGCAGCAACAGCGGGACCTCCTACAATGAGCAGTTCTTC. The chain has TRBV9 and TRBJ2-1; 7 bases fit TRBD2. Germline V gene lookup returns CDR1 SGDLS and CDR2 YYNGEE. CDR3 length: 15 amino acids. Trimming removed 4 bases from V and 0 bases from J; junction bases left unmatched: 4.

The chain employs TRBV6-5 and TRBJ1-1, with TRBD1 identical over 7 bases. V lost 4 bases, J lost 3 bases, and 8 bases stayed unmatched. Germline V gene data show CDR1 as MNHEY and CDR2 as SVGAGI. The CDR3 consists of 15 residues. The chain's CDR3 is CASSSQGRQDTEAFF. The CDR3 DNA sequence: TGTGCCAGCAGTTCACAGGGGCGTCAGGACACTGAAGCTTTCTTT.

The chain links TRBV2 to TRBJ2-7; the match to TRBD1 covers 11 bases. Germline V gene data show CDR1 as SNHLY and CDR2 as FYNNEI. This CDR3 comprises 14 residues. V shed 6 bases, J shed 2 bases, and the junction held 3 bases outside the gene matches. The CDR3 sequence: CASRGGQGAYEQYF. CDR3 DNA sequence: TGTGCCAGCAGGGGGGGACAGGGGGCCTACGAGCAGTACTTC.

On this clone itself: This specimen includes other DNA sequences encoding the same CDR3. The CDR3 DNA sequence: TGTGCCAGCAGCTCCGGGACTAGCGGGAGGGCAGATACGCAGTATTTT. It codes for CASSSGTSGRADTQYF. V is TRBV5-4 and J is TRBJ2-3; TRBD2 matches at 16 bases. CDR1 is SGHNT, CDR2 YYREEE, per germline (reference sequence). Trimming took 3 bases from V and 4 from J; bases not matched to a gene: 2. The CDR3 sequence is 16 residues long.

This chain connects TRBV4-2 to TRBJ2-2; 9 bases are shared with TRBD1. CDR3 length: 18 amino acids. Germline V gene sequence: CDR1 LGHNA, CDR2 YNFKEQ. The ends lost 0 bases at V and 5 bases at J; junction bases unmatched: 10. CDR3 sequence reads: CASSQDEQGATRTGELFF. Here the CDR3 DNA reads TGTGCCAGCAGCCAAGATGAACAGGGGGCGACGAGGACCGGGGAGCTGTTTTTT.

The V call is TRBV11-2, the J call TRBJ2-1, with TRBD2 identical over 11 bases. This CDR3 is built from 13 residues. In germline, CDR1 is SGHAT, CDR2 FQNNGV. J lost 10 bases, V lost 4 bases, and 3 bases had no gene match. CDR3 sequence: CASSSGLAEEQFF. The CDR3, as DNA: TGTGCCAGCAGCTCGGGACTAGCGGAGGAGCAGTTCTTC.

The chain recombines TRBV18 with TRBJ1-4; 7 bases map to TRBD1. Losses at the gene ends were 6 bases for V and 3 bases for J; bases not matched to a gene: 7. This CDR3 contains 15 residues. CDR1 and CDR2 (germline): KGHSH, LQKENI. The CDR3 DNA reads TGTGCCAGCTCTCAATCGGGACAGTCTAATGAAAAACTGTTTTTT. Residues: CASSQSGQSNEKLFF.

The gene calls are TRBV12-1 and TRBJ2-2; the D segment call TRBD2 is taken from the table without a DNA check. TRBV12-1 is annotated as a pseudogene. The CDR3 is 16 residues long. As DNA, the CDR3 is TGTGCCAGCAGCGGGACTAGCGGGTTAGGAGCCGGGGAGCTGTTTTTT. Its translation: CASSGTSGLGAGELFF.

The CDR3 sequence is CASSPKGLAQETQYF. The CDR3 DNA is TGTGCCAGCTCACCAAAGGGACTAGCTCAAGAGACCCAGTACTTC. This sequence joins TRBV18 and TRBJ2-5, with 9 bases aligning to TRBD2. The CDR3 covers 15 residues. Germline V gives CDR1 KGHSH, CDR2 LQKENI. V lost 2 bases, J lost 2 bases, and 3 bases stayed unmatched.

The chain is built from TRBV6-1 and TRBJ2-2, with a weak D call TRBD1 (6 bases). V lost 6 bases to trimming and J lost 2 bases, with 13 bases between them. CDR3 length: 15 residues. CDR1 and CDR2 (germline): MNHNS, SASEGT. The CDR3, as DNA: TGTGCCAGCAGAGGCCCGGGACAAAACACCGGGGAGCTGTTTTTT. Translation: CASRGPGQNTGELFF.

The CDR3, as DNA: TGTGCCAGCAGTTCGAACAGGGGGCGCGAAGAACTGTTTTTT. This gives the protein CASSSNRGREELFF. This chain links TRBV28 with TRBJ1-4; 9 nucleotides agree with TRBD1. Germline V gives CDR1 MDHEN, CDR2 SYDVKM. The CDR3 extends over 14 amino acids. After removal of 4 bases from V and 12 bases from J, the junction contained 9 bases not matched to a gene.

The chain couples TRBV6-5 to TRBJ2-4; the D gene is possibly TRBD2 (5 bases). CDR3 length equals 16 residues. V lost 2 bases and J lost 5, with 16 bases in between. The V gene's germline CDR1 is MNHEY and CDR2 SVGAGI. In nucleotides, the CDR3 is TGTGCCAGCAGTTACGTGAGGGCCCCCTCGGAAAACATTCAGTACTTC. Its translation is CASSYVRAPSENIQYF.

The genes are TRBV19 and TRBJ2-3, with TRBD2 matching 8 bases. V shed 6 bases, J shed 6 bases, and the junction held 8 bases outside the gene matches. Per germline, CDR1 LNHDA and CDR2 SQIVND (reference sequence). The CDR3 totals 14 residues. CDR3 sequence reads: CASSRAGAWDTQYF. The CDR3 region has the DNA TGTGCCAGTAGCCGAGCGGGAGCTTGGGATACGCAGTATTTT.

CDR3 residues: CAIGAGSTDTQYF. CDR3 sequence (DNA): TGTGCCATCGGGGCAGGGAGCACAGATACGCAGTATTTT. V usage is TRBV10-3 and J usage is TRBJ2-3; D might be TRBD1 (5 bases). V was cut by 8 bases and J by 0 bases, with 9 bases left in between. Looked up from germline, CDR1 is ENHRY and CDR2 is SYGVKD. CDR3 length: 13 amino acids.

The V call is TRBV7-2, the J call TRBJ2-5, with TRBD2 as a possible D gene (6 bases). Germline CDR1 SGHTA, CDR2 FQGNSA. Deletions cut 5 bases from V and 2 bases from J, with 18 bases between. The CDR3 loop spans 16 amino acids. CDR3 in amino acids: CASSRTGGAPQETQYF. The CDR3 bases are TGTGCCAGCAGCCGGACCGGAGGGGCTCCGCAAGAGACCCAGTACTTC.

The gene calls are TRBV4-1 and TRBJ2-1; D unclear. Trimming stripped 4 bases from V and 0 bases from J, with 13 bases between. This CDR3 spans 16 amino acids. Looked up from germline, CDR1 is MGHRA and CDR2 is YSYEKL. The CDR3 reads CASSPRSASSYNEQFF. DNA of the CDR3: TGCGCCAGCAGCCCTAGGAGCGCGAGCTCCTACAATGAGCAGTTCTTC.

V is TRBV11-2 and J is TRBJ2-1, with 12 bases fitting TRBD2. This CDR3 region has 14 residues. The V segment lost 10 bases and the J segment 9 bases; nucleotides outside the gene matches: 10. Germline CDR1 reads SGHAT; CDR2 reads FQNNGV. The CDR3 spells CATVLAGGPGEQFF. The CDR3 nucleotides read TGTGCCACCGTACTAGCGGGAGGCCCGGGTGAGCAGTTCTTC.

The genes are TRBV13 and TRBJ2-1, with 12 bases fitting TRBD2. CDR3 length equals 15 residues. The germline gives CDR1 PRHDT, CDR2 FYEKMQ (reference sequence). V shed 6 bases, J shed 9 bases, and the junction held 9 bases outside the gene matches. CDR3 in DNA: TGTGCCAGCAGGGGTCTAGCGGGAGGGCAGGGTGAGCAGTTCTTC. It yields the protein CASRGLAGGQGEQFF.

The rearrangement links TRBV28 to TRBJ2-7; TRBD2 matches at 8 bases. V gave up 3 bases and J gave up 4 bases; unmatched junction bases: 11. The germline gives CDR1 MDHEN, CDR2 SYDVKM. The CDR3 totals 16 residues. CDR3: CASSFRVGRAEYEQYF. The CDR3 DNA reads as TGTGCCAGCAGTTTCAGGGTCGGGAGGGCCGAGTACGAGCAGTACTTC.